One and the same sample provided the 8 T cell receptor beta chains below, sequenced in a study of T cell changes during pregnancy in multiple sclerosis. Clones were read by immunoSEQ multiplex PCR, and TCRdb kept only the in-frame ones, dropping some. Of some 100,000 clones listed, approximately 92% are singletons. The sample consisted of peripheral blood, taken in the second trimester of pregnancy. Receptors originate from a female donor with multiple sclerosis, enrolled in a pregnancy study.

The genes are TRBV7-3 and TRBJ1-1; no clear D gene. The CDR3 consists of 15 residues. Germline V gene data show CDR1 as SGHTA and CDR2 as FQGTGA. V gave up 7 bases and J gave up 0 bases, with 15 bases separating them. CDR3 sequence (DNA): TGTGCCAGCATCCTTAGTACGGTCATGAACACTGAAGCTTTCTTT. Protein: CASILSTVMNTEAFF.

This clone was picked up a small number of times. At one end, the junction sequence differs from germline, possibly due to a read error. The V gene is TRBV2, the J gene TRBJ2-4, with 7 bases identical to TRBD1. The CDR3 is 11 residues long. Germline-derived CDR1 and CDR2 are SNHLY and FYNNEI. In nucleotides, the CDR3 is TGTGCCAGCAGTGATTGGGGACAGATAGACTTC. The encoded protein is CASSDWGQIDF. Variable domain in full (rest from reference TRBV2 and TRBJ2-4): EPEVTQTPSHQVTQMGQEVILRCVPISNHLYFYWYRQILGQKVEFLVSFYNNEISEKSEIFDDQFSVERPDGSNFTLKIRSTKLEDSAMYFCASSDWGQIDFGAGTRLSVL.

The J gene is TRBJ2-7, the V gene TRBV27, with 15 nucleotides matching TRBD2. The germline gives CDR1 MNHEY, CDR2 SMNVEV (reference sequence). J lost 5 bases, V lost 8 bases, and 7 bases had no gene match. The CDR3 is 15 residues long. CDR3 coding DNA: TGTGCCAGCCGGAAGGGACTAGCGGGAGGAAACGAGCAGTACTTC. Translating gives CASRKGLAGGNEQYF.

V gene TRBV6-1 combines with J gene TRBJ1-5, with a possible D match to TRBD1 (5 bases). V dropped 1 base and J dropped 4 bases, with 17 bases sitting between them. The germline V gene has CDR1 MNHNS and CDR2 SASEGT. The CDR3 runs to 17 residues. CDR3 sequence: CASSEDRMQAYNQPQHF. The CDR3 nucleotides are TGTGCCAGCAGTGAAGACAGGATGCAGGCCTATAATCAGCCCCAGCATTTT.

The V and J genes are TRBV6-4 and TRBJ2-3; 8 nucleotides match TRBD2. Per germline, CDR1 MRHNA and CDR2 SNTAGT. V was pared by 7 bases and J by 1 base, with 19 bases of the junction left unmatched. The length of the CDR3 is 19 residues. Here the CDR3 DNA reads TGTGCCAGCACTTACCCCTCCCCTCGGAGCGGGAGTGGCACAGATACGCAGTATTTT. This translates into CASTYPSPRSGSGTDTQYF.

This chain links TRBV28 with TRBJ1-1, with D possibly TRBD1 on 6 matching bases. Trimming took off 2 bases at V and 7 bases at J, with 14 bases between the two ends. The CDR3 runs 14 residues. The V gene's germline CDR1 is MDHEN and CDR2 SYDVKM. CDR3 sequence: CASSLTRGFSEAFF. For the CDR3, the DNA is TGTGCCAGCAGTTTAACGAGGGGGTTTAGTGAAGCTTTCTTT.

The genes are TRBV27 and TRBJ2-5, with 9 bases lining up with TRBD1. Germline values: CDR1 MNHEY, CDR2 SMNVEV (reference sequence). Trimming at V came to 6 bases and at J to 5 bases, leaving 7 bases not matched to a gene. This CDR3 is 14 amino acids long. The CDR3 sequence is CASRPYRGLETQYF. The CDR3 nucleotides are TGTGCCAGCAGACCCTACAGGGGGCTGGAGACCCAGTACTTC.

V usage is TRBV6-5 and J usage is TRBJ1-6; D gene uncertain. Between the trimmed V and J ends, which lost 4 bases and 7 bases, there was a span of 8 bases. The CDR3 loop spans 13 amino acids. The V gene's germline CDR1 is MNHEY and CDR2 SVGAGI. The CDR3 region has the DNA TGTGCCAGCAGTTCATCCCGGAATTCACCCCTCCACTTT. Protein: CASSSSRNSPLHF.